This T cell receptor beta chain was observed in a study of identical twins. Study-level findings and limits: Weaker excess twin sharing was observed in beta out-of-frame sequences.

V trimming: 7 bases; J trimming: 0 bases; junction bases outside the gene matches: 6. This CDR3 spans 15 amino acids. Germline assignment: CDR1 SQVTM and CDR2 ANQGSEA. The cDNA had a unique molecular identifier and a template-switch universal primer site. TCRdb called the 5' RACE reads again in MiXCR, with one record for every CDR3 protein. The repertoire holds 500,000 to 550,000 distinct CDR3 sequences, about 20% seen once, with about 0.5% in the top ten. Of note for this clonotype: Its antigen is unknown.

The sample was also linked to a second study, of yellow fever vaccine responses in identical twins.

Sequencing used CD4+ T cells sorted from blood. The chain employs TRBV29-1 and TRBJ2-1, with 10 bases identical to TRBD2. The TCR originated in a woman aged 18-29 years in good health. The CDR3 protein is CSARAGGISYNEQFF. CDR3 in DNA: TGCAGCGCTCGAGCGGGAGGGATCTCCTACAATGAGCAGTTCTTC.